These 21 T cell receptor beta chains share one sample of origin, sequenced in a study of vaccination effects on CD4 cells after COVID-19. These TCRs are of unknown antigen specificity. TCRdb's copy holds only in-frame clones and misses some; the assay was immunoSEQ multiplex PCR. The table includes about 41,000 clones, more than 65% detected once. Prior to sequencing, the ViraFEST assay stimulated PBMC with viral peptide pools, which expanded the antigen-specific CD4+ T cells. Culture proceeded for approximately 9 days, and CD4+ T cells were then isolated. Absence of prior SARS-CoV-2 infection characterized the vaccine recipients, who showed negative nucleocapsid antibodies. Sample: CD4+ T cells from PBMCs cultured with HCoV-NL63 spike peptides, taken before COVID-19 vaccination. Receptors were obtained from a human donor who received a COVID-19 vaccine.

The chain has TRBV7-3 and TRBJ2-5; D not certain. The V and J ends lost 2 bases and 1 base respectively, with 8 bases between them. The germline CDR1 and CDR2 sequences are SGHTA and FQGTGA. The CDR3 totals 14 residues. CDR3 region: CASSLVTVQETQYF. DNA of the CDR3: TGTGCCAGCAGCTTAGTTACAGTCCAAGAGACCCAGTACTTC.

V is TRBV6-4 and J is TRBJ2-1; 9 bases agree with TRBD1. V dropped 5 bases and J dropped 8; count of bases not matched to a gene: 4. Germline lookup yields CDR1 MRHNA and CDR2 SNTAGT. This CDR3 region has 13 residues. The CDR3 sequence: CASSSQGAHEQFF. The CDR3 coding sequence is TGTGCCAGCAGTTCACAGGGGGCCCATGAGCAGTTCTTC.

The chain has TRBV7-2 and TRBJ1-2, with 8 positions matching TRBD1. With 1 base clipped from V and 2 bases from J, the junction kept 15 bases outside the gene matches. Germline values: CDR1 SGHTA, CDR2 FQGNSA. This CDR3 comprises 19 residues. In nucleotides, the CDR3 is TGTGCCAGCAGCTTAGGACTAGGGACAGGACCACTCTTAAACTATGGCTACACCTTC. Translating gives CASSLGLGTGPLLNYGYTF.

The V gene is TRBV7-2, the J gene TRBJ1-2; a weak D match, TRBD1 (5 bases). This CDR3 contains 15 residues. The germline gives CDR1 SGHTA, CDR2 FQGNSA. Trimming left V 2 bases short and J 3 bases short, with 13 bases between. In nucleotides, the CDR3 is TGTGCCAGCAGCTTAACCGCAGGGAGGTACTATGGCTACACCTTC. This gives the protein CASSLTAGRYYGYTF.

The genes are TRBV3-1 (or the pseudogene TRBV3-2) and TRBJ1-2; a weak D match, TRBD1 (5 bases). From germline, CDR1 is LGHDT and CDR2 YNNKEL (reference sequence). The CDR3 consists of 13 residues. V shed 2 bases and J shed 7 bases, with 11 bases lying between them. The DNA of the CDR3 is TGTGCCAGCAGCCAACGGGGGGACGGTGGCTACACCTTC. It encodes CASSQRGDGGYTF.

The count of this clone is one. This chain links TRBV6-5 with TRBJ2-4; 11 bases align to TRBD1. J gave up 5 bases and V 6 bases, and 6 bases lay outside the gene matches. CDR3 length: 15 residues. Germline V lookup: CDR1 MNHEY, CDR2 SVGAGI. CDR3 loop: CASRGDRGFENIQYF. The CDR3 DNA sequence: TGTGCCAGCAGAGGGGACAGGGGGTTTGAAAACATTCAGTACTTC.

This clone has just one count. This chain joins TRBV12-3 or TRBV12-4 and TRBJ2-1, with no clear D. This CDR3 contains 12 residues. V was pared by 5 bases and J by 9 bases, with 11 bases between. The CDR3 bases are TGTGCCAGCAGTCCTGTACGGACTGAGCAGTTCTTC. Protein sequence: CASSPVRTEQFF.

CDR3 residues: CASSLGTGEKLFF. The CDR3 DNA reads TGCGCCAGCAGCTTGGGAACAGGAGAAAAACTGTTTTTT. The chain links TRBV5-1 to TRBJ1-4; possibly TRBD1 for D (5 bases). The V and J ends lost 0 bases and 8 bases respectively, with 8 bases between them. Germline CDR1 is SGHRS and CDR2 is YFSETQ. CDR3 size: 13 residues. The variable domain in full, with the rest retrieved from reference TRBV5-1 and TRBJ1-4, is KAGVTQTPRYLIKTRGQQVTLSCSPISGHRSVSWYQQTPGQGLQFLFEYFSETQRNKGNFPGRFSGRQFSNSRSEMNVSTLELGDSALYLCASSLGTGEKLFFGSGTQLSVL.

The rearrangement joins TRBV6-2 or TRBV6-3 to TRBJ2-5, with 10 bases lining up with TRBD1. CDR3 length: 17 residues. From germline, CDR1 is MNHEY and CDR2 SVGEGT. The junction had 11 bases not matched to a gene; V was cut back by 2 bases and J by 5 bases. The CDR3 DNA reads as TGTGCCAGCAGTTACGTTAGACAGGGGGCTTTGTGGGAGACCCAGTACTTC. As protein: CASSYVRQGALWETQYF.

The V call is TRBV25-1, the J call TRBJ2-4, with no clear D. Germline V gene sequence: CDR1 MGHDK, CDR2 SYGVNS. The CDR3 loop spans 13 amino acids. Trimming left V 0 bases short and J 6 bases short, with 6 bases between. DNA of the CDR3: TGTGCCAGCAGTGAATACAGTGGAAACATTCAGTACTTC. Protein: CASSEYSGNIQYF.

V and J are TRBV7-8 and TRBJ2-2, with D hard to call. V was trimmed by 4 bases and J by 6 bases, leaving 12 bases between them. CDR3 length equals 14 residues. Germline-derived CDR1 and CDR2 are SGHVS and FQNEAQ. CDR3 DNA sequence: TGTGCCAGCAGCTCCATGTACGTCCCCGGGGAGCTGTTTTTT. It yields the protein CASSSMYVPGELFF.

V is TRBV10-3 and J is TRBJ1-4; unclear D gene. The CDR3 spans 14 residues. Germline assignment: CDR1 ENHRY and CDR2 SYGVKD. V lost 3 bases and J lost 8, with 13 bases in between. Here the CDR3 DNA reads TGTGCCATCAGTGAAGTGAGCTCCTTAGAAAAACTGTTTTTT. Protein sequence: CAISEVSSLEKLFF.

The chain combines TRBV7-2 with TRBJ2-7, with 8 bases matching TRBD2. Germline CDR1 reads SGHTA; CDR2 reads FQGNSA. The CDR3 sequence is 15 residues long. J gave up 2 bases and V 5 bases, and 8 bases lay outside the gene matches. CDR3 in DNA: TGTGCCAGCAGCCGTACTAGCGGTTCCACCTACGAGCAGTACGTC. This codes for CASSRTSGSTYEQYV.

Only one count was recorded for this clone. V and J are TRBV7-2 and TRBJ2-5; D uncertain. This CDR3 comprises 11 residues. Trimming removed 5 bases at V and 1 base at J, with 2 bases between. Germline CDR1 reads SGHTA; CDR2 reads FQGNSA. The CDR3 bases are TGTGCCAGCAGCCCCCAAGAGACCCAGTACTTC. It codes for CASSPQETQYF.

In its sample, this clone was seen once. The J gene is TRBJ1-1, the V gene TRBV29-1; D is perhaps TRBD1 (6 bases). CDR1 and CDR2 from the germline V gene are SQVTM and ANQGSEA. The germline V and J ends were trimmed by 2 bases and 5 bases, with 18 bases remaining between them. This CDR3 region has 15 residues. CDR3 sequence (DNA): TGCAGCGTTGAAAATCCCACTTTAAGGGGGACTGAAGCTTTCTTT. Protein sequence: CSVENPTLRGTEAFF.

J is TRBJ2-2 and V is TRBV2; 9 bases match TRBD1. Germline lookup yields CDR1 SNHLY and CDR2 FYNNEI. Trimming removed 7 bases from V and 7 bases from J; junction bases left unmatched: 13. There are 16 residues in the CDR3. The CDR3 coding sequence is TGTGCCAGCACCAGACTGGGACAGGGTCTAATCGGGGAGCTGTTTTTT. It translates to CASTRLGQGLIGELFF.

The rearrangement uses TRBV6-2 or TRBV6-3 and TRBJ2-3; D is uncertain. The CDR3 totals 14 residues. The ends were cut back, 6 bases at V and 2 bases at J, with 12 bases in the middle. Germline V CDR1 and CDR2: MNHEY, SVGEGT. CDR3 in DNA: TGTGCCAGCAGCCGGCGACGGACCACAGATACGCAGTATTTT. Amino acid sequence: CASSRRRTTDTQYF.

The J gene is TRBJ2-6, the V gene TRBV18; D gene ambiguous. This CDR3 region has 16 residues. V shed 3 bases and J shed 0 bases, with 9 bases lying between them. Germline V gene data show CDR1 as KGHSH and CDR2 as LQKENI. CDR3: CASSPVTSSGANVLTF. The CDR3 DNA reads TGTGCCAGCTCACCCGTTACAAGCTCTGGGGCCAACGTCCTGACTTTC.

The gene calls are TRBV7-3 and TRBJ1-1; no clear D gene. The germline CDR1 and CDR2 sequences are SGHTA and FQGTGA. This CDR3 region has 13 residues. V lost 2 bases and J 0 bases, leaving 4 bases between the germline ends. In nucleotides, the CDR3 is TGTGCCAGCAGCTTACAGATGAACACTGAAGCTTTCTTT. It yields the protein CASSLQMNTEAFF.

This chain connects TRBV21-1 to TRBJ2-4; TRBD2 reflects the table's D call only, with no check against the DNA. TRBV21-1 is annotated as a pseudogene. The CDR3 loop spans 17 amino acids. The CDR3 DNA sequence: TGTGCCAGCAGCAAAGCGGGAGGCCGGCGGGGCAAAAACATTCAGTACTTC. Translated: CASSKAGGRRGKNIQYF.

The gene calls are TRBV7-9 and TRBJ2-3; D not certain. Germline V gene sequence: CDR1 SEHNR, CDR2 FQNEAQ (reference sequence). V dropped 6 bases and J dropped 2 bases, with 15 bases sitting between them. There are 15 residues in the CDR3. The DNA of the CDR3 is TGTGCCAGCAGTCGCCGCGGCGCCAACACAGATACGCAGTATTTT. This gives the protein CASSRRGANTDTQYF. Supplemented by reference TRBV7-9 and TRBJ2-3, the full variable domain reads DTGVSQNPRHKITKRGQNVTFRCDPISEHNRLYWYRQTLGQGPEFLTYFQNEAQLEKSRLLSDRFSAERPKGSFSTLEIQRTEQGDSAMYLCASSRRGANTDTQYFGPGTRLTVL.